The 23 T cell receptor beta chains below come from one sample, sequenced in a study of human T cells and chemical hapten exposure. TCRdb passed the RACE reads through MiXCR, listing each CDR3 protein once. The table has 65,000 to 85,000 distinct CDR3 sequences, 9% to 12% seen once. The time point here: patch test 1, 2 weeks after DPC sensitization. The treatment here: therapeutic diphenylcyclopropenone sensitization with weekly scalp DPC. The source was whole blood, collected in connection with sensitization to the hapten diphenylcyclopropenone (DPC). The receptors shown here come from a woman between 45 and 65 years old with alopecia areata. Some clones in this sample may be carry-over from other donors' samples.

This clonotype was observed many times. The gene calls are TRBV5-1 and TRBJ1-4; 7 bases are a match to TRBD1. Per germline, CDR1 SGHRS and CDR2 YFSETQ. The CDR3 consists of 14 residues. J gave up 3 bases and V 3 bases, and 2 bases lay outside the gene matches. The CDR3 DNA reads TGCGCCAGCAGCTACGGGACAGCTAATGAAAAACTGTTTTTT. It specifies CASSYGTANEKLFF. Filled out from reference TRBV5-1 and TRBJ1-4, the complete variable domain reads KAGVTQTPRYLIKTRGQQVTLSCSPISGHRSVSWYQQTPGQGLQFLFEYFSETQRNKGNFPGRFSGRQFSNSRSEMNVSTLELGDSALYLCASSYGTANEKLFFGSGTQLSVL.

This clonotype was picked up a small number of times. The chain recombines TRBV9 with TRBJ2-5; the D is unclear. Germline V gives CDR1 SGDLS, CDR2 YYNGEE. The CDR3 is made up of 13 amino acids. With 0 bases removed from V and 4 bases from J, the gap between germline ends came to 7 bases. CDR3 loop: CASSVGNRETQYF. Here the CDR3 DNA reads TGTGCCAGCAGCGTAGGGAACCGAGAGACCCAGTACTTC.

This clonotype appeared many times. The CDR3 loop reads CASRARPMNEKLFF. DNA of the CDR3: TGTGCCAGTAGAGCCAGGCCGATGAATGAAAAACTGTTTTTT. The V gene is TRBV7-8, the J gene TRBJ1-4; D uncertain. This CDR3 comprises 14 residues. Germline V gene lookup returns CDR1 SGHVS and CDR2 FQNEAQ. The V gene lost 9 bases and the J gene lost 5 bases, with 16 bases spanning the gap.

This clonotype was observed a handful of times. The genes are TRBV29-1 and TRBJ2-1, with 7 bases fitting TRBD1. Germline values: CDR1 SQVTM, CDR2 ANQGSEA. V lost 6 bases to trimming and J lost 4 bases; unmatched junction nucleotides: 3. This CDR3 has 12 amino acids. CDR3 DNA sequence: TGCAGCGTCAGACAGGGATACAATGAGCAGTTCTTC. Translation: CSVRQGYNEQFF.

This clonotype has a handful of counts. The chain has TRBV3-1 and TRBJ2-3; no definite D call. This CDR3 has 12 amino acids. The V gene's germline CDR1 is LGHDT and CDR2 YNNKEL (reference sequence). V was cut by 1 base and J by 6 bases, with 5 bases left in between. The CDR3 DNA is TGTGCCAGCAGCCAAGTCGGGGATACGCAGTATTTT. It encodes CASSQVGDTQYF.

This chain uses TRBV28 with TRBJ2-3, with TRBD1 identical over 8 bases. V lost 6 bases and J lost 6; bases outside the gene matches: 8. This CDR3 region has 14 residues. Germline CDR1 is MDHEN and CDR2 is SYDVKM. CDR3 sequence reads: CASSRTGSRDTQYF. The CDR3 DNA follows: TGTGCCAGCAGCCGGACAGGGTCTCGGGATACGCAGTATTTT.

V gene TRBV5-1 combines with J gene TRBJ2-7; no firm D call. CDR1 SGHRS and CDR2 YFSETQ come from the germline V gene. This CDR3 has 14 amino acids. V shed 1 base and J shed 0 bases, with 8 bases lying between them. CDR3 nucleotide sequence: TGCGCCAGCAGCTTGAGGCAGCTCTCCTACGAGCAGTACTTC. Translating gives CASSLRQLSYEQYF.

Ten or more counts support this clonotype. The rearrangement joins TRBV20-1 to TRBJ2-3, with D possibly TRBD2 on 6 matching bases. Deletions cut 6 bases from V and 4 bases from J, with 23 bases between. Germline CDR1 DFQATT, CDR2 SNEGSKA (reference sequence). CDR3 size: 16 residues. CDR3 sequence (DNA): TGCAGTGCCATCAGCCCCGCTGGCGGGAACTCAGATACGCAGTATTTT. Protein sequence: CSAISPAGGNSDTQYF.

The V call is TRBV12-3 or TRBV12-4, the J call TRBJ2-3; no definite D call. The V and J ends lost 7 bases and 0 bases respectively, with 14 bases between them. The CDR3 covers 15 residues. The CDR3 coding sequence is TGTGCCAGCACCCAAAGGGCCTCTAGCACAGATACGCAGTATTTT. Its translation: CASTQRASSTDTQYF.

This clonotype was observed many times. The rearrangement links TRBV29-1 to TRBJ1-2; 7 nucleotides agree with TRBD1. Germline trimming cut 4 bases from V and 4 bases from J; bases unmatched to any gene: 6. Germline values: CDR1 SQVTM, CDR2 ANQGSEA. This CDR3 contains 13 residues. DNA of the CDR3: TGCAGCGTTGCCCGGGACAGCCTCTATGGCTACACCTTC. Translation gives CSVARDSLYGYTF. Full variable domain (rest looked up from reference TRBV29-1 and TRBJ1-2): SAVISQKPSRDICQRGTSLTIQCQVDSQVTMMFWYRQQPGQSLTLIATANQGSEATYESGFVIDKFPISRPNLTFSTLTVSNMSPEDSSIYLCSVARDSLYGYTFGSGTRLTVV.

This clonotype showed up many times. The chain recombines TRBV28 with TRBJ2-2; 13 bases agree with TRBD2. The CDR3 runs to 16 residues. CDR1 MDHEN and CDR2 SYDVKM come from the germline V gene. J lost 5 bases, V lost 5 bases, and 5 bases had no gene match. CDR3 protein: CASSMTTSGRTGELFF. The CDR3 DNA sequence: TGTGCCAGCAGTATGACGACTAGCGGGAGGACCGGGGAGCTGTTTTTT.

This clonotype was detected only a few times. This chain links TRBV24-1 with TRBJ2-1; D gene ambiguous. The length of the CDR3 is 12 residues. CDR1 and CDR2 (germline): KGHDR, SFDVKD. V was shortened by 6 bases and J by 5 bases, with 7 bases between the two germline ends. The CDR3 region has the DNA TGTGCCACCAGTACCATGGACAATGAGCAGTTCTTC. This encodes CATSTMDNEQFF.

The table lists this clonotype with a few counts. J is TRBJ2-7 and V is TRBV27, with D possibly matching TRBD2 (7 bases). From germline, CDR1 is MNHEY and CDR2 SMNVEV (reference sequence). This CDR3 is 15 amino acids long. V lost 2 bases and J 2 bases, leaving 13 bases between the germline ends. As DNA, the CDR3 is TGTGCCAGCAGTTTAAGGGGGGGGCCGGCCTACGAGCAGTACTTC. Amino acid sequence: CASSLRGGPAYEQYF.

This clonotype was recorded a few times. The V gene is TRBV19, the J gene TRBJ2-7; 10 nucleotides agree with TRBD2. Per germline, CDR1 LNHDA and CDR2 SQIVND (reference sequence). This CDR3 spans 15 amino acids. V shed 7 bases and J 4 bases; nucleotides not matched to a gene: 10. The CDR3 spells CASNVGGLASYEQYF. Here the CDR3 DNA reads TGTGCCAGTAACGTGGGGGGACTAGCGAGTTACGAGCAGTACTTC.

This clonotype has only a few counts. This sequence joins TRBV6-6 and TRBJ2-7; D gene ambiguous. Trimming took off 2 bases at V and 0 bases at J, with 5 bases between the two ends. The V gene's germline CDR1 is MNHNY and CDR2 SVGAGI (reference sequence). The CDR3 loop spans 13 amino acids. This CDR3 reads CASSYTNSYEQYF. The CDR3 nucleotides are TGTGCCAGCAGTTACACCAACTCCTACGAGCAGTACTTC.

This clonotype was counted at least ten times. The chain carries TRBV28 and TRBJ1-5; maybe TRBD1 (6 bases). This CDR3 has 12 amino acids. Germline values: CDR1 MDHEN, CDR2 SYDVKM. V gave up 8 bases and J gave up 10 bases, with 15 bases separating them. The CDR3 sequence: CASCIRTAPQHF. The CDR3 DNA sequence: TGTGCCAGCTGTATCAGGACAGCTCCCCAGCATTTT.

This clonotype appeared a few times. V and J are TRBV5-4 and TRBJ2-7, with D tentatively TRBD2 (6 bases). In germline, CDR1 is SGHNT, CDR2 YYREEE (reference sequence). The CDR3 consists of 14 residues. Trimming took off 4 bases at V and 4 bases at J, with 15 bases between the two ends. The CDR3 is CASSPRGLIYEQYF. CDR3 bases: TGTGCCAGCAGCCCGAGGGGACTCATTTACGAGCAGTACTTC.

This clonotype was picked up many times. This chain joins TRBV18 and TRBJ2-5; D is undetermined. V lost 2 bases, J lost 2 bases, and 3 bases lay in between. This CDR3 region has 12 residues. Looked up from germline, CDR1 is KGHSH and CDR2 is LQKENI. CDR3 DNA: TGTGCCAGCTCACCAGATCAAGAGACCCAGTACTTC. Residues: CASSPDQETQYF.

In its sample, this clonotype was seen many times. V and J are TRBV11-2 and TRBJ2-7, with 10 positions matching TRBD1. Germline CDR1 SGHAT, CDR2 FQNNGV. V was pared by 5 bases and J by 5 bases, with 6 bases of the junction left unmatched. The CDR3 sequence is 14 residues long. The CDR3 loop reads CASSPGTGENEQYF. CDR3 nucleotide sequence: TGTGCCAGCAGCCCCGGGACAGGGGAAAACGAGCAGTACTTC.

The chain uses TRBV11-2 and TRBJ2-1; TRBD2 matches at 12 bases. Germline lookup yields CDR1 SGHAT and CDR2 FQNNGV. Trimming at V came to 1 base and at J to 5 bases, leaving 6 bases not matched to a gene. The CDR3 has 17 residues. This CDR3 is CASSLGRLAGVNNEQFF. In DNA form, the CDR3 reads TGTGCCAGCAGCTTAGGTAGACTAGCGGGAGTCAACAATGAGCAGTTCTTC.

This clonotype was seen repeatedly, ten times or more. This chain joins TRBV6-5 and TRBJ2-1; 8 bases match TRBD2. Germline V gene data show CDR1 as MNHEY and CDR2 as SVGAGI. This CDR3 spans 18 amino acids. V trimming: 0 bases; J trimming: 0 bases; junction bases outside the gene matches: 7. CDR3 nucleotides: TGTGCCAGCAGTTACTCGTCGGGACTAGGAAGCTCCTACAATGAGCAGTTCTTC. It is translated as CASSYSSGLGSSYNEQFF.

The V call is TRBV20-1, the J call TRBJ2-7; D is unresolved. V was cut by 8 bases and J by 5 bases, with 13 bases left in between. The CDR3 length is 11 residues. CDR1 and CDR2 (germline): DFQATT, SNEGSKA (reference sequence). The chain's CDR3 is CSSREYDEQYF. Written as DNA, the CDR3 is TGCAGTTCAAGGGAATACGACGAGCAGTACTTC.

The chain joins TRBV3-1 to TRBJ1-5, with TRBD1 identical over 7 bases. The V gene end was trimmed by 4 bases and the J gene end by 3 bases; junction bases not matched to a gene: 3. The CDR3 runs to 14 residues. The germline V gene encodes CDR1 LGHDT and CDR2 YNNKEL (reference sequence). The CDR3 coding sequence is TGTGCCAGCAGCCTCAGGGGGGACAATCAGCCCCAGCATTTT. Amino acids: CASSLRGDNQPQHF.